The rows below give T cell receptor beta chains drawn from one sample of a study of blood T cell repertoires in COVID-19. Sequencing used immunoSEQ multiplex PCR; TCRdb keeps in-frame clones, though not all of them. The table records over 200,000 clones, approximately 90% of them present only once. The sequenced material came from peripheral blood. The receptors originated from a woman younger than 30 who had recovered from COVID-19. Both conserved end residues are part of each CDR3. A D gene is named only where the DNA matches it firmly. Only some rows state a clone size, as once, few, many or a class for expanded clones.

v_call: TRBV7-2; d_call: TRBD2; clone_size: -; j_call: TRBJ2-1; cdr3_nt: TGTGCCAGCAGCCACTACGAACTAGCGGGTTACAATGAGCAGTTCTTC; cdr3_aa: CASSHYELAGYNEQFF
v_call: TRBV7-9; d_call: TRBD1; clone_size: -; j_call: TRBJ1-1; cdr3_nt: TGTGCCAGCAGCATAAGACAGGGGGCGAACACTGAAGCTTTCTTT; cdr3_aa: CASSIRQGANTEAFF
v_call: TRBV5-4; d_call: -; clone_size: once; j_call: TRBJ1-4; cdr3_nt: TGTGCCAGCAGCTTGGGACAGGTTAATGAAAAACTGTTTTTT; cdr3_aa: CASSLGQVNEKLFF
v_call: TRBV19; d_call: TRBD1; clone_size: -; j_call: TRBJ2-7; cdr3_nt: TGTGCCAGTAGTATATCCCGGGACAGGGGAAACGAGCAGTACTTC; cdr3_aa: CASSISRDRGNEQYF
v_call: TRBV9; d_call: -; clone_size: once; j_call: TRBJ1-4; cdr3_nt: TGTGCCAGCAGCGTAATCGGCGGGGGACACTATAATGAAAAACTGTTTTTT; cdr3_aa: CASSVIGGGHYNEKLFF
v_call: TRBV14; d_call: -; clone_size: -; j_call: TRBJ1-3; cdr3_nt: TGTGCCAGCAGCCAAGCTACGTGGTCTGGAAACACCATATATTTT; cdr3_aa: CASSQATWSGNTIYF
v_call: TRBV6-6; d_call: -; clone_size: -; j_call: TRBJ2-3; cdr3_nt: TGTGCCAGCAGTCTCTCGGATACGCAGTATTTT; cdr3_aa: CASSLSDTQYF
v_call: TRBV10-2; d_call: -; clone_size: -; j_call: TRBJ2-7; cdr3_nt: TGCGCCAGCAGTGTTTATATCCAGGAGCAGTACTTC; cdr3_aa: CASSVYIQEQYF
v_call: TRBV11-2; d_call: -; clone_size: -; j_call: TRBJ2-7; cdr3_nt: TGTGCCAGCACGGGACACCGTACCTACGAGCAGTACTTC; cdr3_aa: CASTGHRTYEQYF
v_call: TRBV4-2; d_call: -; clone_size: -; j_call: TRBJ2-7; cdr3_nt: TGTGCCAGCAGCCAAGAGGGGCCAGTTCAGTACTTC; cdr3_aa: CASSQEGPVQYF
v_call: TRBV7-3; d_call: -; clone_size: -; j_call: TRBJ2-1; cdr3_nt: TGTGCCAGCAGCCCCTTCTCTAGCGTTTATGAGCAGTTCTTC; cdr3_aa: CASSPFSSVYEQFF
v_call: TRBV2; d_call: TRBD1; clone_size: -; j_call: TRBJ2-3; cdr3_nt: TGTGCCAGCTCAGGGGGCCCGGGTGTTACGCAGTATTTT; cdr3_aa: CASSGGPGVTQYF
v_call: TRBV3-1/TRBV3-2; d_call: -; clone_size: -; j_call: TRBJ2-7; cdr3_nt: TGTGCCAGCAGCCCCGGGATAGGGGGAGAAATCATAGAGGAGCAGTACTTC; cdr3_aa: CASSPGIGGEIIEEQYF
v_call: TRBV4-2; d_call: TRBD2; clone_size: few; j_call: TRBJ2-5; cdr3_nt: TGTGCCAGCAGCCAAGGAACCGGACTAGCGGGAGAGACCCAGTACTTC; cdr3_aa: CASSQGTGLAGETQYF
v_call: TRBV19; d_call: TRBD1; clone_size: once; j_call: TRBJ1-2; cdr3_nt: TGTGCCAGCGGCGAAACCGGGACAGTCGGGGGCTACACCTTC; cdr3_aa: CASGETGTVGGYTF
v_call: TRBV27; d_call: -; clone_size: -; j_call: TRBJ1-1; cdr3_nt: TGTGCCAGCAGTTTAAGAGGGAGGGTCGGCACTGAAGCTTTCTTT; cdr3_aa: CASSLRGRVGTEAFF
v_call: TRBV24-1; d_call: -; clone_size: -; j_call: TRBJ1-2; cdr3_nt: TGTGCCACCAGTGATTACAGGGCAGTCGGCTACACCTTC; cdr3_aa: CATSDYRAVGYTF
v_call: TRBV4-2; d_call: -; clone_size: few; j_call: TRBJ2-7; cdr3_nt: TGTGCCAGCAGCCGGGGGGACTCCCTCTTAATCGAGCAGTACTTC; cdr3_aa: CASSRGDSLLIEQYF